A selection of T cell receptor beta chains follows, all from one sample in a study of graft-versus-host responses after intestinal transplantation. Here immunoSEQ multiplex PCR was the method, and the copy in TCRdb shows in-frame clones only, minus some. The sample comprises 120,000 or so clones, 93% of which are singletons, and about 0.51% rests with the top ten. No antigen is known for these receptors. The source was unstimulated CD8+ T cells sorted from spleen or lymph node cells, collected before intestinal transplant. All receptors come from a human donor who received an intestinal transplant. Each CDR3 is given with its conserved first and last residue. The order of the fields is clone size, V gene, CDR3 length, D gene, J gene, CDR3 DNA, CDR3 protein. A D gene is named only where the DNA matches it firmly. Not all rows give a size; the values are once, few, many and, for expanded clones, a class.

abundance: .
v_gene: TRBV5-6
len: 12
d_gene: .
j_gene: TRBJ2-7
CDR3nt: TGTGCCAGCAGCTCGAGCCGTTACGAGCAGTACTTC
CDR3aa: CASSSSRYEQYF

abundance: .
v_gene: TRBV27
len: 11
d_gene: .
j_gene: TRBJ2-1
CDR3nt: TGTGCCAGCAGTTTAGGGTCGAAGCAGTTCTTC
CDR3aa: CASSLGSKQFF

abundance: .
v_gene: TRBV7-2
len: 17
d_gene: TRBD2
j_gene: TRBJ2-7
CDR3nt: TGTGCCAGCAGCTTAGAAGGACTAGCGGTTAGCTCCTACGAGCAGTACTTC
CDR3aa: CASSLEGLAVSSYEQYF

abundance: once
v_gene: TRBV29-1
len: 14
d_gene: .
j_gene: TRBJ2-2
CDR3nt: TGCAGCGTTGACCAGCAAACGAACACCGGGGAGCTGTTTTTT
CDR3aa: CSVDQQTNTGELFF

abundance: .
v_gene: TRBV11-2
len: 14
d_gene: TRBD1
j_gene: TRBJ2-4
CDR3nt: TGTGCCAGCACCTCCGCCAGGGGGAAAAACATTCAGTACTTC
CDR3aa: CASTSARGKNIQYF

abundance: .
v_gene: TRBV4-1
len: 16
d_gene: .
j_gene: TRBJ2-7
CDR3nt: TGCGCCAGCAGCCAAGATCTAGGAGGGACAACCTACGAGCAGTACTTC
CDR3aa: CASSQDLGGTTYEQYF

abundance: .
v_gene: TRBV27
len: 14
d_gene: TRBD1
j_gene: TRBJ2-7
CDR3nt: TGTGCCAGCAGTCCCCGGACAGGGTTAAACGAGCAGTACTTC
CDR3aa: CASSPRTGLNEQYF

abundance: .
v_gene: TRBV7-3
len: 14
d_gene: TRBD1
j_gene: TRBJ1-1
CDR3nt: TGTGCCAGCAGCTCTTATCCCGGACAGGTTGAAGCTTTCTTT
CDR3aa: CASSSYPGQVEAFF

abundance: once
v_gene: TRBV27
len: 16
d_gene: .
j_gene: TRBJ2-1
CDR3nt: TGTGCCAGCAGTTTGGGCCAAACCCCCTCCTACAATGAGCAGTTCTTC
CDR3aa: CASSLGQTPSYNEQFF

abundance: .
v_gene: TRBV9
len: 14
d_gene: TRBD1
j_gene: TRBJ2-7
CDR3nt: TGTGCCAGCAGCCCATGGACAGGCTCCTACGAGCAGTACTTC
CDR3aa: CASSPWTGSYEQYF

abundance: .
v_gene: TRBV5-1
len: 15
d_gene: .
j_gene: TRBJ1-2
CDR3nt: TGCGCCAGCAGCTTCGCCATGGGATCTAACTATGGCTACACCTTC
CDR3aa: CASSFAMGSNYGYTF

abundance: .
v_gene: TRBV27
len: 15
d_gene: .
j_gene: TRBJ1-3
CDR3nt: TGTGCCAGCAGTTTATCAGGGGGAACAGGAAACACCATATATTTT
CDR3aa: CASSLSGGTGNTIYF

abundance: .
v_gene: TRBV7-9
len: 12
d_gene: .
j_gene: TRBJ2-7
CDR3nt: TGTGCCAGCAGCGCATCGGGATACGAGCAGTACTTC
CDR3aa: CASSASGYEQYF

abundance: .
v_gene: TRBV11-2
len: 14
d_gene: TRBD1
j_gene: TRBJ2-7
CDR3nt: TGTGCCAGCAGCTCAAGGACAGGGCACTACGAGCAGTACTTC
CDR3aa: CASSSRTGHYEQYF

abundance: .
v_gene: TRBV9
len: 12
d_gene: .
j_gene: TRBJ2-1
CDR3nt: TGTGCCAGCAGCCCTCACCCCAATGAGCAGTTCTTC
CDR3aa: CASSPHPNEQFF

abundance: .
v_gene: TRBV11-2
len: 18
d_gene: .
j_gene: TRBJ2-6
CDR3nt: TGTGCCAGCAGCTTAGGTCCCAGACTGATCTCTGGGGCCAACGTCCTGACTTTC
CDR3aa: CASSLGPRLISGANVLTF

abundance: .
v_gene: TRBV7-2
len: 13
d_gene: TRBD2
j_gene: TRBJ2-4
CDR3nt: TGTGCCAGCAGCCTAGGACTAGCGAACATTCAGTACTTC
CDR3aa: CASSLGLANIQYF

abundance: .
v_gene: TRBV4-1
len: 17
d_gene: .
j_gene: TRBJ1-1
CDR3nt: TGCGCCAGCAGCCTAAGGGGAGGGGGGCGATTGAACACTGAAGCTTTCTTT
CDR3aa: CASSLRGGGRLNTEAFF

abundance: .
v_gene: TRBV6-5
len: 13
d_gene: .
j_gene: TRBJ1-1
CDR3nt: TGTGCCAGCAGTTACAGGGGAGGCACTGAAGCTTTCTTT
CDR3aa: CASSYRGGTEAFF

abundance: few
v_gene: TRBV4-1
len: 14
d_gene: TRBD2
j_gene: TRBJ2-1
CDR3nt: TGCGCCAGCAGGGGGAAAGCGGGATACAATGAGCAGTTCTTC
CDR3aa: CASRGKAGYNEQFF

abundance: .
v_gene: TRBV18
len: 13
d_gene: .
j_gene: TRBJ2-7
CDR3nt: TGTGCCAGCTCACCATCAGGGGCTTACGAGCAGTACTTC
CDR3aa: CASSPSGAYEQYF

abundance: .
v_gene: TRBV27
len: 13
d_gene: .
j_gene: TRBJ2-5
CDR3nt: TGTGCCAGCAGTTTATCAGGCCGTAGGGCCCAGTACTTC
CDR3aa: CASSLSGRRAQYF

abundance: .
v_gene: TRBV7-3
len: 13
d_gene: .
j_gene: TRBJ1-1
CDR3nt: TGTGCCAGCAGCTTAAAATGGGACTCTGAAGCTTTCTTT
CDR3aa: CASSLKWDSEAFF

abundance: .
v_gene: TRBV5-1
len: 16
d_gene: TRBD1
j_gene: TRBJ1-2
CDR3nt: TGCGCCAGCAGCTTTACAATGGACAGGCCAGGGAATGGCTACACCTTC
CDR3aa: CASSFTMDRPGNGYTF

abundance: .
v_gene: TRBV27
len: 14
d_gene: TRBD1
j_gene: TRBJ2-3
CDR3nt: TGTGCTTCGAGCGGACAGGGGACAACAGATACGCAGTATTTT
CDR3aa: CASSGQGTTDTQYF

abundance: .
v_gene: TRBV9
len: 15
d_gene: TRBD2
j_gene: TRBJ2-7
CDR3nt: TGTGCCAGCAGCTATCTAGCGGGAGGGGAGGGCGAGCAGTACTTC
CDR3aa: CASSYLAGGEGEQYF

abundance: .
v_gene: TRBV4-2
len: 14
d_gene: TRBD2
j_gene: TRBJ2-7
CDR3nt: TGTGCCAGCAGCCAAACTCTAGCGGCTTACGAGCAGTACTTC
CDR3aa: CASSQTLAAYEQYF

abundance: once
v_gene: TRBV27
len: 14
d_gene: .
j_gene: TRBJ1-1
CDR3nt: TGTGCCAGCAGTTTATACCACCGGGCCCCCCACGCTTTCTTT
CDR3aa: CASSLYHRAPHAFF

abundance: .
v_gene: TRBV9
len: 14
d_gene: TRBD1
j_gene: TRBJ2-7
CDR3nt: TGTGCCAGCAGCGAGGGACAGGGGTCCTACGAGCAGTACTTC
CDR3aa: CASSEGQGSYEQYF

abundance: .
v_gene: TRBV7-9
len: 15
d_gene: TRBD1
j_gene: TRBJ2-3
CDR3nt: TGTGCCAGCAGCTTAGTTAACAGGGGAGCAGATACGCAGTATTTT
CDR3aa: CASSLVNRGADTQYF

abundance: .
v_gene: TRBV11-2
len: 12
d_gene: .
j_gene: TRBJ1-2
CDR3nt: TGTGCCATCAGGGACAATACCAAGGGCTACACCTTC
CDR3aa: CAIRDNTKGYTF

abundance: .
v_gene: TRBV5-1
len: 16
d_gene: TRBD2
j_gene: TRBJ2-1
CDR3nt: TGCGCCAGCAGCTTGTGGAGCGGGAGGACTTACAATGAGCAGTTCTTC
CDR3aa: CASSLWSGRTYNEQFF

abundance: .
v_gene: TRBV5-1
len: 15
d_gene: TRBD2
j_gene: TRBJ2-7
CDR3nt: TGCGCCAGCAGCTCGGGACTAGCGGGAGCCAGCGAGCAGTACTTC
CDR3aa: CASSSGLAGASEQYF

abundance: .
v_gene: TRBV6-4
len: 16
d_gene: TRBD2
j_gene: TRBJ2-2
CDR3nt: TGTGCCAGCAGTGACGGGACTAGCGGGGACGGCGGGGAGCTGTTTTTT
CDR3aa: CASSDGTSGDGGELFF

abundance: .
v_gene: TRBV7-7
len: 15
d_gene: TRBD2
j_gene: TRBJ2-1
CDR3nt: TGTGCTAGCAACCAGAGCGGGATAGGGTACAATGAGCAGTTCTTC
CDR3aa: CASNQSGIGYNEQFF

abundance: .
v_gene: TRBV5-1
len: 14
d_gene: .
j_gene: TRBJ1-2
CDR3nt: TGCGCCAGCAGCTGGCGGGGGGAGTCTTATGGCTACACCTTC
CDR3aa: CASSWRGESYGYTF

abundance: .
v_gene: TRBV28
len: 16
d_gene: TRBD1
j_gene: TRBJ2-3
CDR3nt: TGTGCCAGTAGCACAGGGGACAGGGGCTTCACAGATACGCAGTATTTT
CDR3aa: CASSTGDRGFTDTQYF

abundance: .
v_gene: TRBV5-1
len: 18
d_gene: TRBD1
j_gene: TRBJ1-2
CDR3nt: TGCGCCAGCAGCTTGATTGAGGGTGGCCAGGGGGGTAACTATGGCTACACCTTC
CDR3aa: CASSLIEGGQGGNYGYTF

abundance: once
v_gene: TRBV29-1
len: 13
d_gene: .
j_gene: TRBJ2-1
CDR3nt: TGCAGCGTTCTTGCCAGCTCCTACAATGAGCAGTTCTTC
CDR3aa: CSVLASSYNEQFF

abundance: .
v_gene: TRBV9
len: 14
d_gene: .
j_gene: TRBJ2-3
CDR3nt: TGTGCCAGCAGCCCGCCGGCGGGCGGGGATACGCAGTATTTT
CDR3aa: CASSPPAGGDTQYF

abundance: .
v_gene: TRBV5-6
len: 12
d_gene: .
j_gene: TRBJ2-5
CDR3nt: TGTGCCAGCAGCTTGATGGAAGAGACCCAGTACTTC
CDR3aa: CASSLMEETQYF

abundance: .
v_gene: TRBV11-2
len: 16
d_gene: .
j_gene: TRBJ2-3
CDR3nt: TGTGCCAGCAGCTCTCCGGGGACCGAATACACAGATACGCAGTATTTT
CDR3aa: CASSSPGTEYTDTQYF

abundance: .
v_gene: TRBV6-5
len: 15
d_gene: TRBD1
j_gene: TRBJ1-5
CDR3nt: TGTGCCAGCAGTTCTGGACAGGGCCGGGGTCAGCCCCAGCATTTT
CDR3aa: CASSSGQGRGQPQHF

abundance: .
v_gene: TRBV11-2
len: 14
d_gene: .
j_gene: TRBJ2-3
CDR3nt: TGTGCCAGCAGCTTAGGGGGGGACACAGATACGCAGTATTTT
CDR3aa: CASSLGGDTDTQYF

abundance: few
v_gene: TRBV7-9
len: 11
d_gene: .
j_gene: TRBJ2-7
CDR3nt: TGTGAAGGCAGCGTATCCTACGAGCAGTACTTC
CDR3aa: CEGSVSYEQYF

abundance: .
v_gene: TRBV27
len: 14
d_gene: TRBD1
j_gene: TRBJ1-1
CDR3nt: TGTGCCAGCAGTGTAACAGGGGGAAACACTGAAGCTTTCTTT
CDR3aa: CASSVTGGNTEAFF

abundance: .
v_gene: TRBV7-8
len: 15
d_gene: TRBD1
j_gene: TRBJ2-7
CDR3nt: TGTGCCAGCAGCTTACCCGACAGGGGGCAGCATGAGCAGTACTTC
CDR3aa: CASSLPDRGQHEQYF

abundance: .
v_gene: TRBV9
len: 13
d_gene: .
j_gene: TRBJ2-7
CDR3nt: TGTGCCAGCTCCCGGGACCCGACCTACGAGCAGTACTTC
CDR3aa: CASSRDPTYEQYF

abundance: once
v_gene: TRBV27
len: 14
d_gene: .
j_gene: TRBJ2-7
CDR3nt: TGTGCCAGCAGTTTGCTTGGCCCCTACTACGAGCAGTACTTC
CDR3aa: CASSLLGPYYEQYF

abundance: .
v_gene: TRBV28
len: 13
d_gene: .
j_gene: TRBJ1-4
CDR3nt: TGTGCCAGCAGTCGATGGGGGAATGAAAAACTGTTTTTT
CDR3aa: CASSRWGNEKLFF

abundance: .
v_gene: TRBV28
len: 14
d_gene: .
j_gene: TRBJ2-7
CDR3nt: TGTGCCAGCAGTTTGGGAGGGACATCCTACGAGCAGTACTTC
CDR3aa: CASSLGGTSYEQYF

abundance: .
v_gene: TRBV18
len: 12
d_gene: .
j_gene: TRBJ2-7
CDR3nt: TGTGCCAGCTCAGACCAGGGAGCCGAGCAGTACTTC
CDR3aa: CASSDQGAEQYF

abundance: once
v_gene: TRBV2
len: 13
d_gene: .
j_gene: TRBJ2-7
CDR3nt: TGTGCCAGCACGGAGGTTGACTCCTACGAGCAGTACTTC
CDR3aa: CASTEVDSYEQYF

abundance: .
v_gene: TRBV6-5
len: 16
d_gene: .
j_gene: TRBJ2-4
CDR3nt: TGTGCCAGCAGTTACTCGCTTGTTGGGGGTGCAAACATTCAGTACTTC
CDR3aa: CASSYSLVGGANIQYF